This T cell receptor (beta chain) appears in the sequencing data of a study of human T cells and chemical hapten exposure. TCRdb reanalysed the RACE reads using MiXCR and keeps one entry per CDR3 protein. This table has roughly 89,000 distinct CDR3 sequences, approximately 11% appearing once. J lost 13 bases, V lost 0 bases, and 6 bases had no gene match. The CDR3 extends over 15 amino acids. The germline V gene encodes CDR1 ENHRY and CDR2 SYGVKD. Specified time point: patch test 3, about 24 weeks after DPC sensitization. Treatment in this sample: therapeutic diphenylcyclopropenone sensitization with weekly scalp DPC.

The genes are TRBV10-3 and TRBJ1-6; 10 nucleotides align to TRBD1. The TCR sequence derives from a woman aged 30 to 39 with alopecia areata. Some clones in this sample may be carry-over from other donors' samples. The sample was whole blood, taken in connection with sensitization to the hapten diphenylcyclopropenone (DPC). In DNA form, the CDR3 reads TGTGCCATCAGTGAGTCGGGACAGGGGTCTTCCCCCCTCCACTTT. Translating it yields CAISESGQGSSPLHF.